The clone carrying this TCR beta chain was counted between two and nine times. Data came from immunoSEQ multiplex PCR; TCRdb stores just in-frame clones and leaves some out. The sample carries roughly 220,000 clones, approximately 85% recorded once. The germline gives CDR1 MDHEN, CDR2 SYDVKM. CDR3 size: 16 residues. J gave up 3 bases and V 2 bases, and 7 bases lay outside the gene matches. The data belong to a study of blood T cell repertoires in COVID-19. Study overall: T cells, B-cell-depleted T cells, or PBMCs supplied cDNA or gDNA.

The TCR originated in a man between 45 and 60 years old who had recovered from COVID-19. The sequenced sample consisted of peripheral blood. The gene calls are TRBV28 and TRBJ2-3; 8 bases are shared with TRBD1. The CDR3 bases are TGTGCCAGCAGTTTAGGAGGGACAGGAAAAACAGATACGCAGTATTTT. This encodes CASSLGGTGKTDTQYF.